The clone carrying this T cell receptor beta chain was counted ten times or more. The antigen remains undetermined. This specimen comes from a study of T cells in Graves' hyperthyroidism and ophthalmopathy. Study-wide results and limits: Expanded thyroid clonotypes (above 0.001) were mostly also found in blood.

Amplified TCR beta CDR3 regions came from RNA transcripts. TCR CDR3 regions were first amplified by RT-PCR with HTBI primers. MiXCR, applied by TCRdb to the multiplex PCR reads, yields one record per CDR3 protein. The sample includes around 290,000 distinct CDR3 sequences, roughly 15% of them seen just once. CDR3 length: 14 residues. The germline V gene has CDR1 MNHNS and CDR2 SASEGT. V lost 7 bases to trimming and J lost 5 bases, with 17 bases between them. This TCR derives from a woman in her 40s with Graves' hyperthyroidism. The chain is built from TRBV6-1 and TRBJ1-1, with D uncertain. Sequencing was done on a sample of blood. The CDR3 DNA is TGTGCCAGCAACCCAGACCGATCCGGGACTGAAGCTTTCTTT. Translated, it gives CASNPDRSGTEAFF.